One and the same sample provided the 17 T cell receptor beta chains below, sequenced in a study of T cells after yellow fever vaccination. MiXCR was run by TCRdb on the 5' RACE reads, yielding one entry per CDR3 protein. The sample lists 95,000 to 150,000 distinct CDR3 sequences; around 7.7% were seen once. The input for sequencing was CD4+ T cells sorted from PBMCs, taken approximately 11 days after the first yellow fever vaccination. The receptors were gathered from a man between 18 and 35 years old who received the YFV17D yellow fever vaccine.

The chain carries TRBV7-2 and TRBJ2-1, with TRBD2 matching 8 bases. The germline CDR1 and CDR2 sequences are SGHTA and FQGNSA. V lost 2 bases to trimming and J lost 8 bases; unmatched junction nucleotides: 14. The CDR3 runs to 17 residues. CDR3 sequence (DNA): TGTGCCAGCAGCTTACCGGGCGATTGGAGCGGGGGTTATGAGCAGTTCTTC. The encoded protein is CASSLPGDWSGGYEQFF.

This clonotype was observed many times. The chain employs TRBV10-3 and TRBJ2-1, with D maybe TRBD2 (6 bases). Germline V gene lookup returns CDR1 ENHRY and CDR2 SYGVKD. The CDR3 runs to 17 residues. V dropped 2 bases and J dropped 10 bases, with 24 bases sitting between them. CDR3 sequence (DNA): TGTGCCATCAGTGAGGGGTCCCCGGGACTCTTTTTGGGGGAGCAGTTCTTC. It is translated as CAISEGSPGLFLGEQFF.

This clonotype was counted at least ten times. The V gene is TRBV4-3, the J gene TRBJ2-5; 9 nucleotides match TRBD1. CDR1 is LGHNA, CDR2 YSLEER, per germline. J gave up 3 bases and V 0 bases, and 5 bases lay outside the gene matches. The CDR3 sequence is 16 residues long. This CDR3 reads CASSQDLRTGEETQYF. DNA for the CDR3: TGCGCCAGCAGCCAAGATCTTAGGACAGGGGAAGAGACCCAGTACTTC.

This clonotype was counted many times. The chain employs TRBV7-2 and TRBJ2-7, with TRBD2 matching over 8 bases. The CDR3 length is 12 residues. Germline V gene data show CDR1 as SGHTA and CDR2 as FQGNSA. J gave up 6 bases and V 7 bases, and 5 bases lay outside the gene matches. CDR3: CASTVAGGEQYF. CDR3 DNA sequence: TGTGCCAGCACCGTCGCGGGGGGCGAGCAGTACTTC.

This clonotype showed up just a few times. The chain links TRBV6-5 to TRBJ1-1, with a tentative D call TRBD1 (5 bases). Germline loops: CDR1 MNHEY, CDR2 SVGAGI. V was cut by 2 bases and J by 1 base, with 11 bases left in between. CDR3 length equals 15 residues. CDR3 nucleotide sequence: TGTGCCAGCAGTTACGGGGGGTCCCAGAACACTGAAGCTTTCTTT. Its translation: CASSYGGSQNTEAFF.

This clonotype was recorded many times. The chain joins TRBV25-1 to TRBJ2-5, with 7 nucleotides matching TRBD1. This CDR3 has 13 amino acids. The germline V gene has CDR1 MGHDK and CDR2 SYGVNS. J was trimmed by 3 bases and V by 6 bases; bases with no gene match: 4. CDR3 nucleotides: TGTGCCAGCAGAGACAGGGACAAAGAGACCCAGTACTTC. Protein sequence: CASRDRDKETQYF.

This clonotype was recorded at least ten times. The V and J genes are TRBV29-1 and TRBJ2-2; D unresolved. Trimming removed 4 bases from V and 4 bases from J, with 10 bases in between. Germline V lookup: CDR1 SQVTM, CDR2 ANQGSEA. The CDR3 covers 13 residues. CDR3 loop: CSVVLSFTGELFF. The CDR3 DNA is TGCAGCGTTGTTCTCAGTTTCACCGGGGAGCTGTTTTTT.

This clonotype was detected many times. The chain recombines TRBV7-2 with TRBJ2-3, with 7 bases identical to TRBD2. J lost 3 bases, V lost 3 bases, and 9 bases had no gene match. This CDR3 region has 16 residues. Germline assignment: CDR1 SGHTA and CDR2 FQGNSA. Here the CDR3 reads CASSLRSGGGTDTQYF. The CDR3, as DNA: TGTGCCAGCAGCTTGAGGTCGGGGGGAGGAACAGATACGCAGTATTTT.

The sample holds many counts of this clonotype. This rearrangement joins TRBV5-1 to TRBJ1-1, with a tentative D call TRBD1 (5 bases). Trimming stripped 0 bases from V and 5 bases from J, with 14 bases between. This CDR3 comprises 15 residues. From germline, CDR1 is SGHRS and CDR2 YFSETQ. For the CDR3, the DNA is TGCGCCAGCAGCTTGGGTAGGGACGGCGCTACTGAAGCTTTCTTT. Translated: CASSLGRDGATEAFF.

The CDR3 is CASSSSGGDYEQYF. The DNA of the CDR3 is TGTGCCAGCAGTTCTAGTGGGGGTGACTACGAGCAGTACTTC. The chain joins TRBV7-2 to TRBJ2-7, with D perhaps given as TRBD1 or TRBD2 (5 bases each). Trimming stripped 6 bases from V and 3 bases from J, with 15 bases between. This CDR3 has 14 residues. CDR1 and CDR2 from the germline V gene are SGHTA and FQGNSA.

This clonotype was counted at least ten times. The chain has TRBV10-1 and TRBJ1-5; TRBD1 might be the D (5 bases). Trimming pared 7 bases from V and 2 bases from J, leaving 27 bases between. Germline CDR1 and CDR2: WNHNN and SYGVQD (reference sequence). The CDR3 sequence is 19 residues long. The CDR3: CASTLARYRSYGGNQPQHF. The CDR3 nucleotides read TGCGCCAGCACCCTGGCGAGGTACAGGTCCTACGGCGGCAATCAGCCCCAGCATTTT.

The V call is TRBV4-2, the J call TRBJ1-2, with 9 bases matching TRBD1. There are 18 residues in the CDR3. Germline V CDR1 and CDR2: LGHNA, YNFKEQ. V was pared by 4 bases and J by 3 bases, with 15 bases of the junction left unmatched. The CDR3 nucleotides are TGTGCCAGCAGCCCAATGGGGGACAGGGTCATAACTGACTATGGCTACACCTTC. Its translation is CASSPMGDRVITDYGYTF.

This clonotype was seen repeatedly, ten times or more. The CDR3 here is CAVGDRGIDTQYF. Written as DNA, the CDR3 is TGTGCCGTAGGGGACAGGGGGATCGATACGCAGTATTTT. The rearrangement links TRBV6-1 to TRBJ2-3, with 11 bases aligning to TRBD1. The CDR3 consists of 13 residues. Germline CDR1 MNHNS, CDR2 SASEGT. Unmatched junction bases numbered 7, after V lost 11 bases and J lost 6 bases.

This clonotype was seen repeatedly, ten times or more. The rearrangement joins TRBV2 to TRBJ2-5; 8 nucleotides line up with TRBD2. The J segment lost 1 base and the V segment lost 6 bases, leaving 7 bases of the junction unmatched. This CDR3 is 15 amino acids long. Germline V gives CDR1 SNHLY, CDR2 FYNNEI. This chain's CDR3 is CASSLEGLGQETQYF. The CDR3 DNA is TGTGCCAGCAGCCTAGAGGGACTAGGCCAAGAGACCCAGTACTTC.

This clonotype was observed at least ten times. The CDR3 region is CASSPRGAGANVLTF. For the CDR3, the DNA is TGCGCCAGCAGCCCCAGGGGAGCTGGGGCCAACGTCCTGACTTTC. The genes are TRBV5-1 and TRBJ2-6; tentative D call: TRBD1 (6 bases). Between the trimmed V and J ends, which lost 4 bases and 2 bases, there was a span of 10 bases. CDR1 is SGHRS, CDR2 YFSETQ, per germline. The CDR3 length is 15 residues.

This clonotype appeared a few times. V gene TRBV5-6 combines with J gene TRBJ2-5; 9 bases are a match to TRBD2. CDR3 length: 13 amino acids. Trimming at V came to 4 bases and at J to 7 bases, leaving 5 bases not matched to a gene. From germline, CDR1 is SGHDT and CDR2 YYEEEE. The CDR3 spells CASSLATSGTQYF. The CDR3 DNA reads TGTGCCAGCAGCCTTGCGACTAGCGGGACCCAGTACTTC.

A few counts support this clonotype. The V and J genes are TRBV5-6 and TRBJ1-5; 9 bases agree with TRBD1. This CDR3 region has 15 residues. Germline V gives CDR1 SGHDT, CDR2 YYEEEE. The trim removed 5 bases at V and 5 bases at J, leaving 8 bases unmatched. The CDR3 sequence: CASSRGDRVYQPQHF. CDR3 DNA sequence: TGTGCCAGCAGTCGGGGGGACAGGGTTTATCAGCCCCAGCATTTT.